Each of the 32 T cell receptor beta chains below was sequenced from the same sample in a study of blood T cell repertoires in COVID-19. Data came from immunoSEQ multiplex PCR; TCRdb stores just in-frame clones and leaves some out. The top ten hold 0.7% to 0.9% of the sample, which has roughly 250,000 clones, around 89% seen once. Sequencing input: peripheral blood. The receptors were sampled from a man in his thirties or forties with acute or convalescent COVID-19.

The chain has TRBV5-1 and TRBJ2-5; 8 bases align to TRBD1. In germline, CDR1 is SGHRS, CDR2 YFSETQ. This CDR3 contains 14 residues. J was trimmed by 3 bases and V by 7 bases; bases with no gene match: 8. The CDR3 protein is CASGNPTGEETQYF. CDR3 coding DNA: TGCGCCAGCGGTAACCCGACAGGGGAAGAGACCCAGTACTTC.

In its sample, this clone was seen once. The chain combines TRBV5-4 with TRBJ2-5; 9 bases are a match to TRBD2. Germline V gene data show CDR1 as SGHNT and CDR2 as YYREEE (reference sequence). The CDR3 covers 16 residues. Losses at the gene ends were 0 bases for V and 5 bases for J; bases not matched to a gene: 8. In DNA form, the CDR3 reads TGTGCCAGCAGCTTGGGGCGGGGGGGCCTCGGCGAGACCCAGTACTTC. It is translated as CASSLGRGGLGETQYF.

The gene calls are TRBV5-6 and TRBJ1-6; D is perhaps TRBD1 (5 bases). V was clipped by 4 bases and J by 7 bases, with 15 bases between them. The CDR3 runs 15 residues. Germline V gene data show CDR1 as SGHDT and CDR2 as YYEEEE. The CDR3, as DNA: TGTGCCAGCAGCCCTCGCCGCGGGGCGAATTCACCCCTCCACTTT. The encoded protein is CASSPRRGANSPLHF. The entire variable domain, with the rest obtained from reference TRBV5-6 and TRBJ1-6, is as follows: DAGVTQSPTHLIKTRGQQVTLRCSPKSGHDTVSWYQQALGQGPQFIFQYYEEEERQRGNFPDRFSGHQFPNYSSELNVNALLLGDSALYLCASSPRRGANSPLHFGNGTRLTVT.

The V gene is TRBV15, the J gene TRBJ2-1; D might be TRBD1 (6 bases). The CDR3 length is 13 residues. Trimming pared 7 bases from V and 8 bases from J, leaving 15 bases between. Germline CDR1 is LNHNV and CDR2 is YYDKDF (reference sequence). CDR3 coding DNA: TGTGCCACCAACCGAAGGGGGTCTGATGAGCAGTTCTTC. Protein: CATNRRGSDEQFF.

This clone came up a few times. The chain links TRBV4-2 to TRBJ2-2; D remains unclear. CDR1 LGHNA and CDR2 YNFKEQ come from the germline V gene. CDR3 size: 15 residues. V lost 0 bases, J lost 4 bases, and 9 bases lay in between. The CDR3 region has the DNA TGTGCCAGCAGCCAAGATCGTCGTCGCACCGGGGAGCTGTTTTTT. Translated, it gives CASSQDRRRTGELFF.

This chain links TRBV5-6 with TRBJ1-5; the D gene is possibly TRBD1 (5 bases). Trimming cost V 5 bases and J 4 bases, with 22 bases left between them. CDR3 length: 17 residues. The germline V gene has CDR1 SGHDT and CDR2 YYEEEE. Here the CDR3 DNA reads TGTGCCAGCAGTTACCGGGGCTCCGGGACTGCTAATCAGCCCCAGCATTTT. This encodes CASSYRGSGTANQPQHF.

The rearrangement joins TRBV7-3 to TRBJ2-7; 8 bases align to TRBD2. CDR1 SGHTA and CDR2 FQGTGA come from the germline V gene. The V gene end was trimmed by 2 bases and the J gene end by 5 bases; junction bases not matched to a gene: 8. The CDR3 is made up of 15 amino acids. CDR3 sequence (DNA): TGTGCCAGCAGCTTATTCCCGGGGGGGCCCCACGAGCAGTACTTC. It is translated as CASSLFPGGPHEQYF.

The chain recombines TRBV5-1 with TRBJ1-6, with D possibly being TRBD1 (5 bases). Trimming shortened V by 4 bases and J by 4 bases, and 9 bases separated the two germline ends. The germline gives CDR1 SGHRS, CDR2 YFSETQ. The CDR3 is made up of 14 amino acids. CDR3 residues: CASSGGGYNSPLHF. CDR3 in DNA: TGCGCCAGCAGCGGGGGGGGATATAATTCACCCCTCCACTTT.

A remark on this clone: The junction does not match germline at one end; this may be a read error. The CDR3 loop is CASSQGRLAGVVF. CDR3 DNA: TGTGCCAGCAGCCAAGGCCGCCTAGCGGGCGTGGTTTTT. The chain recombines TRBV11-2 with TRBJ2-2; TRBD2 aligns across 8 bases. This CDR3 region has 13 residues. Germline values: CDR1 SGHAT, CDR2 FQNNGV.

The rearrangement links TRBV19 to TRBJ1-4; D remains unclear. The CDR3 spans 13 residues. Trimming removed 10 bases from V and 1 base from J, with 10 bases in between. Germline assignment: CDR1 LNHDA and CDR2 SQIVND (reference sequence). This chain's CDR3 is CATHGVTNEKLFF. The DNA of the CDR3 is TGTGCCACGCACGGAGTAACTAATGAAAAACTGTTTTTT.

This chain connects TRBV5-1 to TRBJ2-1; TRBD2 matches 10 bases. Germline V gene lookup returns CDR1 SGHRS and CDR2 YFSETQ. V trimming: 0 bases; J trimming: 4 bases; junction bases outside the gene matches: 4. CDR3 length: 16 amino acids. The CDR3 here is CASSLGLAGAYNEQFF. CDR3 nucleotides: TGCGCCAGCAGCTTGGGGCTAGCGGGAGCTTACAATGAGCAGTTCTTC.

This clone was counted once. V gene TRBV29-1 combines with J gene TRBJ1-3; D may be TRBD1 (6 bases). This CDR3 has 15 amino acids. The V end lost 6 bases, the J end lost 1 base, and 16 bases lay between the germline ends. Germline V lookup: CDR1 SQVTM, CDR2 ANQGSEA. Here the CDR3 DNA reads TGCAGCGTGGGGAGGGACAAAAGATCTGGAAACACCATATATTTT. Its protein product is CSVGRDKRSGNTIYF.

The chain recombines TRBV9 with TRBJ1-4, with D uncertain. V was pared by 1 base and J by 8 bases, with 15 bases between. Germline V gene sequence: CDR1 SGDLS, CDR2 YYNGEE. The CDR3 runs to 15 residues. DNA of the CDR3: TGTGCCAGCAGCGTACGTCCGGCGGGAGAGGAAAAACTGTTTTTT. It specifies CASSVRPAGEEKLFF.

This chain connects TRBV19 to TRBJ2-1, with TRBD1 identical over 9 bases. This CDR3 contains 15 residues. Germline values: CDR1 LNHDA, CDR2 SQIVND (reference sequence). The trim removed 3 bases at V and 4 bases at J, leaving 4 bases unmatched. The CDR3 reads CASSIGQGLYNEQFF. The CDR3 DNA is TGTGCCAGTAGTATCGGACAGGGGTTGTACAATGAGCAGTTCTTC.

Only one count was recorded for this clone. The chain recombines TRBV5-4 with TRBJ2-6; D call uncertain. V lost 2 bases and J lost 0, with 6 bases in between. This CDR3 region has 15 residues. Germline lookup yields CDR1 SGHNT and CDR2 YYREEE (reference sequence). CDR3 coding DNA: TGTGCCAGCAGCTTACCCAGCTCTGGGGCCAACGTCCTGACTTTC. Protein sequence: CASSLPSSGANVLTF.

The chain employs TRBV3-1 (or the pseudogene TRBV3-2) and TRBJ2-2; 7 bases map to TRBD2. The junction had 8 bases not matched to a gene; V was cut back by 3 bases and J by 4 bases. The CDR3 loop spans 16 amino acids. CDR1 and CDR2 from the germline V gene are LGHDT and YNNKEL (reference sequence). CDR3 coding DNA: TGTGCCAGCAGCCAGGGCGGGAGAAAGACCACCGGGGAGCTGTTTTTT. Protein: CASSQGGRKTTGELFF.

The chain joins TRBV4-1 to TRBJ2-7; 8 nucleotides align to TRBD1. V trimming: 2 bases; J trimming: 6 bases; junction bases outside the gene matches: 6. CDR3 length equals 14 residues. Germline CDR1 MGHRA, CDR2 YSYEKL. CDR3 sequence: CASSQRQGPREQYF. For the CDR3, the DNA is TGCGCCAGCAGCCAAAGACAGGGGCCTCGCGAGCAGTACTTC.

This clone was found once. This chain uses TRBV24-1 with TRBJ2-7; TRBD1 is a possible D gene (5 bases). The CDR3 covers 13 residues. The V gene lost 9 bases and the J gene lost 5 bases, with 16 bases spanning the gap. Germline loops: CDR1 KGHDR, CDR2 SFDVKD. This CDR3 is CATSWGRADEQYF. CDR3 DNA sequence: TGTGCCACCTCCTGGGGCAGGGCGGACGAGCAGTACTTC.

The chain employs TRBV10-2 and TRBJ2-7; 9 nucleotides match TRBD2. The CDR3 is 14 amino acids. Trimming took 1 base from V and 3 from J; bases not matched to a gene: 1. Per the germline V gene, CDR1 is WSHSY and CDR2 is SAAADI. In nucleotides, the CDR3 is TGCGCCAGCAGTGAGTTTAGCGGGAGCTACGAGCAGTACTTC. Its translation is CASSEFSGSYEQYF.

The chain recombines TRBV7-3 with TRBJ2-1, with 9 bases matching TRBD1. Germline CDR1 reads SGHTA; CDR2 reads FQGTGA. The CDR3 is made up of 17 amino acids. The ends lost 2 bases at V and 7 bases at J; junction bases unmatched: 12. The CDR3 sequence is CASSLLDLTGGGNEQFF. Written as DNA, the CDR3 is TGTGCCAGCAGCTTACTCGACCTTACAGGGGGCGGGAATGAGCAGTTCTTC.

The CDR3 loop is CAWSPFGFAGVQPQHF. Written as DNA, the CDR3 is TGTGCCTGGAGTCCGTTTGGATTCGCGGGGGTTCAGCCCCAGCATTTT. The genes are TRBV30 and TRBJ1-5; a weak D match, TRBD1 (5 bases). V shed 2 bases and J shed 6 bases, with 20 bases lying between them. This CDR3 region has 16 residues. Germline CDR1 GTSNPN, CDR2 SVGIG (reference sequence).

This clone has just one count. The chain links TRBV30 to TRBJ2-1, with 7 bases that match TRBD2. The ends lost 3 bases at V and 12 bases at J; junction bases unmatched: 5. In germline, CDR1 is GTSNPN, CDR2 SVGIG (reference sequence). The CDR3 is 11 amino acids. The CDR3 DNA follows: TGTGCCTGGAGCGCTAGCGGCCGGCAGTTCTTC. Encoded protein: CAWSASGRQFF.

This rearrangement joins TRBV6-5 to TRBJ2-7; TRBD1 might be the D (6 bases). From germline, CDR1 is MNHEY and CDR2 SVGAGI. Trimming left V 7 bases short and J 2 bases short, with 18 bases between. There are 15 residues in the CDR3. CDR3 loop: CASTHRVWNTYEQYF. The CDR3 DNA is TGTGCCAGCACCCACAGGGTTTGGAATACCTACGAGCAGTACTTC.

The rearrangement joins TRBV28 to TRBJ2-2; D possibly corresponds to TRBD2 (5 bases). Trimming pared 6 bases from V and 7 bases from J, leaving 15 bases between. This CDR3 has 14 residues. Germline CDR1 reads MDHEN; CDR2 reads SYDVKM. The CDR3 reads CASRPGLVNGELFF. CDR3 coding DNA: TGTGCCAGCAGACCAGGACTGGTTAACGGGGAGCTGTTTTTT.

This chain connects TRBV6-6 to TRBJ1-1; D possibly corresponds to TRBD1 (6 bases). This CDR3 is 16 amino acids long. V was cut by 2 bases and J by 5 bases, with 18 bases left in between. Germline V gives CDR1 MNHNY, CDR2 SVGAGI (reference sequence). Written as DNA, the CDR3 is TGTGCCAGCAGTTACGCCAGAGACAGGTTGAGGACTGAAGCTTTCTTT. Encoded protein: CASSYARDRLRTEAFF.

The chain carries TRBV29-1 and TRBJ1-4; D not certain. V was clipped by 7 bases and J by 0 bases, with 9 bases between them. Germline CDR1 SQVTM, CDR2 ANQGSEA. CDR3 length: 13 residues. The CDR3 protein is CSAHSATNEKLFF. In DNA, the CDR3 is TGCAGCGCGCACAGTGCAACTAATGAAAAACTGTTTTTT.

The V and J genes are TRBV5-4 and TRBJ1-2; unclear D gene. CDR3 length equals 15 residues. CDR1 is SGHNT, CDR2 YYREEE, per germline (reference sequence). Trimming removed 4 bases at V and 4 bases at J, with 17 bases between. The DNA for the CDR3 is TGTGCCAGCAGCCCGGGAACCCCTGGATTCTATGGCTACACCTTC. Its translation is CASSPGTPGFYGYTF.

This sequence joins TRBV19 and TRBJ1-6; TRBD1 aligns across 8 bases. The CDR3 consists of 13 residues. CDR1 is LNHDA and CDR2 is SQIVND in the germline V gene (reference sequence). J lost 5 bases, V lost 7 bases, and 1 base had no gene match. The CDR3 sequence: CASKGQDNSPLHF. Written as DNA, the CDR3 is TGTGCCAGTAAGGGACAGGATAATTCACCCCTCCACTTT.

The V and J genes are TRBV30 and TRBJ1-2; tentative D call: TRBD1 (6 bases). CDR3 size: 13 residues. Trimming cost V 8 bases and J 4 bases, with 17 bases left between them. Germline V CDR1 and CDR2: GTSNPN, SVGIG (reference sequence). The DNA for the CDR3 is TGTGCCCAAGGATCTGGGGGCACCTATGGCTACACCTTC. It translates to CAQGSGGTYGYTF.

This chain uses TRBV5-6 with TRBJ2-1; D gene uncertain. Germline values: CDR1 SGHDT, CDR2 YYEEEE. Trimming left V 3 bases short and J 5 bases short, with 15 bases between. This CDR3 is 15 amino acids long. The DNA of the CDR3 is TGTGCCAGCAGCTCGGGTTCGGCGGCCGACAATGAGCAGTTCTTC. It encodes CASSSGSAADNEQFF.

This chain connects TRBV18 to TRBJ1-4; D ambiguous. The V and J ends lost 0 bases and 8 bases respectively, with 7 bases between them. Germline V gives CDR1 KGHSH, CDR2 LQKENI. There are 13 residues in the CDR3. CDR3: CASSPPSGEKLFF. The CDR3 nucleotides read TGTGCCAGCTCACCACCTTCGGGAGAAAAACTGTTTTTT.

This chain connects TRBV30 to TRBJ1-4; 8 bases agree with TRBD1. This CDR3 has 14 amino acids. Per germline, CDR1 GTSNPN and CDR2 SVGIG (reference sequence). V was clipped by 3 bases and J by 5 bases; unmatched bases: 5. CDR3 residues: CAWRTGTGNEKLFF. The DNA for the CDR3 is TGTGCCTGGAGGACCGGGACAGGAAATGAAAAACTGTTTTTT. The full variable domain, in which reference TRBV30 and TRBJ1-4 provide the parts outside the CDR3, is SQTIHQWPATLVQPVGSPLSLECTVEGTSNPNLYWYRQAAGRGLQLLFYSVGIGQISSEVPQNLSASRPQDRQFILSSKKLLLSDSGFYLCAWRTGTGNEKLFFGSGTQLSVL.